This T cell receptor beta chain was obtained from a study of CD8+ T cells in alopecia areata (dated by TCRdb to 2017 to 2018). A note on the overall study: Skin from C3H/HeJ donors with spontaneous alopecia (6-12 months old) was grafted onto female C3H/HeJ recipients that were roughly 6-11 weeks old. In humans, TCRbeta sequencing was performed on scalp tissue and on sorted CD4+ and CD8+ peripheral blood T cells from healthy controls and from patients with patchy or totalis/universalis alopecia areata. TCRbeta CDR3 regions were amplified by immunoSEQ multiplex PCR using 35 Vbeta forward and 13 Jbeta reverse primers. To study T cell clonal expansion in alopecia areata, the researchers applied high-throughput TCRbeta sequencing to both the C3H/HeJ mouse model and human patients. Clonality in the scalp was compared among normal scalp (n=4), patchy alopecia areata scalp (n=8), and alopecia totalis/universalis scalp (n=8). RNA was extracted with the PAXgene miRNA kit for fixed scalp, the miRNeasy kit for PBMCs, and the RNeasy kit for mouse skin.

The library was produced with the immunoSEQ multiplex PCR assay. For TCR sequencing, RNA was extracted from every sample and reverse transcribed into cDNA to serve as template. First-strand cDNA was synthesized with SuperScript III using a 2:1 mix of oligo-dT and random hexamers. Amplification bias was assessed with a synthetic immune receptor repertoire, and residual bias was removed computationally. Libraries were sequenced on Illumina HiSeq using 60 bp reads that covered the CDR3 and were read from J toward V. Per the original workflow: Raw reads were preprocessed to remove errors, and CDR3 was defined by IMGT conventions from the conserved cysteine to phenylalanine. Clonality was computed by normalizing Shannon entropy by log2 of the number of productive unique TCRs and subtracting the result from 1. CD4 or CD8 identity of scalp clones was inferred by cross-referencing scalp TCRbeta sequences with sorted blood CD4 and CD8 repertoires. TCRdb retrieved this table from immuneACCESS and kept in-frame rearrangements only. Not all clones are present; in checked studies, unresolved V genes account for under half, and no reason is known for the remainder. The DNA was the basis for D and trimming; V, J and clone size are from that table. Across this sample, under 350,000 clones were tabulated and none appeared just once. The biggest ten clones account for more than 1% of the sample.

Beyond this particular receptor, the publication reports: Unlike mouse skin, which is dominated by gammadelta T cells, normal human skin has resident alphabeta T cells that are also sequenced, and this complicates analysis of the scalp TCR repertoire. Compared with normal scalp, lesional scalp had higher clonality and more expanded CD8+ clones, particularly in alopecia totalis/universalis, a pattern that suggests antigenic drive. Shared TCR sequences between patients were less evident than in mice, which may be partly attributable to HLA diversity in the patient population.

V lost 3 bases and J lost 0 bases, and the count of bases not matched to a germline gene is 0. The CDR3 measures 15 amino acids from cysteine to phenylalanine. Of the CDR3's DNA, 33 bases were read; they are in frame from base 1. For CDR1 and CDR2, the germline V gene lists NSHNY and SYGAGN. The sample holds a few counts of this clone. Its antigen specificity is not known. Gene names and germline sequences refer to the mouse in this case. The CDR3 is cut off 4 residues early in the read; its end comes from the germline J gene. This CDR3 is also generated by other DNA sequences in the sample. Pooled mouse cutaneous lymph node cells were stained for CD4, CD8alpha, NKG2D, NKG2ACE and other markers, then sorted on a BD Influx.

The rearranged chain carries TRBV13-1 and TRBJ2-1; TRBD2 matches 10 bases in the middle. The source material was CD4+ T cells sorted from a lymph node. The sequence was collected from a C3H/HeJ mouse with alopecia areata. Members of this strain share the MHC haplotype H2-k. The covered CDR3 bases are TGTGCCAGCAGTGGACTGGGGGGTAACTATGCT. Its translation is CASSGLGGNYA. Given in full, the CDR3 is CASSGLGGNYAEQFF.